This T cell receptor beta chain was sequenced in a study of shared clonotypes between healthy human individuals. Evenly divided among several immunoSEQ plates was the genomic DNA of each subset. Measured with immunoSEQ multiplex PCR; TCRdb has only the in-frame clones, and not every one. The sample yields a few million clones, approximately 95% seen once. This CDR3 is built from 16 residues. V trimming: 10 bases; J trimming: 2 bases; junction bases outside the gene matches: 7. CDR1 and CDR2 from the germline V gene are MNHNY and SVGAGI (reference sequence). Sequencing was performed on naive CD4+ T cells from PBMCs. Specified subset: CD45RA+ positively selected. This sequence was found in a man aged 18 to 29 in good health. Some clones in this sample may be carry-over from other donors' samples. This chain uses TRBV6-6 with TRBJ2-3; TRBD2 agrees at 15 bases. The CDR3 DNA is TGTGCCATCGGGACTAGCGGGAGGCCTGACACAGATACGCAGTATTTT. Translating it yields CAIGTSGRPDTDTQYF.